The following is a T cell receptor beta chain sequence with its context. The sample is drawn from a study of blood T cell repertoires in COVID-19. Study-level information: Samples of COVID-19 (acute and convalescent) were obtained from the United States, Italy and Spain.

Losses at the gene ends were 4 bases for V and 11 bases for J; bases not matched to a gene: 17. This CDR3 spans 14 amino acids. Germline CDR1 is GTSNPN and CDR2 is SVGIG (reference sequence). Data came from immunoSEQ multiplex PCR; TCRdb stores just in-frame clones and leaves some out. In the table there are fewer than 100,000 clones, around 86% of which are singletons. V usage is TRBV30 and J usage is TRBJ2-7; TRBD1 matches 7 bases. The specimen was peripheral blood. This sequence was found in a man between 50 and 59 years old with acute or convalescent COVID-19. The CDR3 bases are TGTGCCTGGAATCTACATTTACAGACAGGGTCGGAGTACTTC. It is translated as CAWNLHLQTGSEYF. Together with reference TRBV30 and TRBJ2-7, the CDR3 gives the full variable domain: SQTIHQWPATLVQPVGSPLSLECTVEGTSNPNLYWYRQAAGRGLQLLFYSVGIGQISSEVPQNLSASRPQDRQFILSSKKLLLSDSGFYLCAWNLHLQTGSEYFGPGTRLTVT.